Below, 21 T cell receptor beta chains from the same sample are listed, as sequenced in a study of blood T cell repertoires in COVID-19 (dated by TCRdb to between 2020 and 2021). Libraries came from the immunoSEQ multiplex PCR assay. Here the immuneACCESS table is served through TCRdb, limited to in-frame sequences with V and J called. Missing clones are a known gap in these copies; in checked studies unresolved V genes cover under half, and the rest lacks a known reason. The sample has hundreds of thousands of clones on record, approximately 84% of them singletons. Of the sample, about 1.7% falls within the top ten clones. Sequencing was performed on PBMCs or T cells enriched from blood (not recorded which). Source of these receptors: a man in his forties or fifties who had recovered from COVID-19.

The chain couples TRBV27 to TRBJ2-6; D call uncertain. Looked up from germline, CDR1 is MNHEY and CDR2 is SMNVEV (reference sequence). This CDR3 has 17 amino acids. V lost 5 bases and J lost 0, with 14 bases in between. In DNA, the CDR3 is TGTGCCAGCAGTCGGTCGCTACCAAGCTCTGGGGCCAACGTCCTGACTTTC. Protein sequence: CASSRSLPSSGANVLTF.

This clone was picked up one time. The chain is built from TRBV9 and TRBJ2-2; 9 nucleotides line up with TRBD2. Germline CDR1 SGDLS, CDR2 YYNGEE. CDR3 size: 15 residues. With V trimmed by 6 bases and J by 3 bases, 6 bases remained unmatched. In nucleotides, the CDR3 is TGTGCCAGCAATGGCGGGGGGGAGGACACCGGGGAGCTGTTTTTT. Amino acid sequence: CASNGGGEDTGELFF.

The CDR3 nucleotides read TGTGCCAGCTCGTCGACAGGGGGTGATGGCTACACCTTC. Protein product: CASSSTGGDGYTF. The chain carries TRBV18 and TRBJ1-2; 9 nucleotides agree with TRBD1. Per germline, CDR1 KGHSH and CDR2 LQKENI. J gave up 6 bases and V 6 bases, and 5 bases lay outside the gene matches. The CDR3 contains 13 residues. Complete variable domain (other parts from reference TRBV18 and TRBJ1-2): NAGVMQNPRHLVRRRGQEARLRCSPMKGHSHVYWYRQLPEEGLKFMVYLQKENIIDESGMPKERFSAEFPKEGPSILRIQQVVRGDSAAYFCASSSTGGDGYTFGSGTRLTVV.

This sequence joins TRBV12-3 or TRBV12-4 and TRBJ2-5, with a tentative D call TRBD2 (5 bases). V lost 1 base and J 9 bases, leaving 9 bases between the germline ends. The length of the CDR3 is 12 residues. CDR3 coding DNA: TGTGCCAGCAGTTTAGGGTACGGGGCCCAGTACTTC. This gives the protein CASSLGYGAQYF.

V gene TRBV3-1 (or the pseudogene TRBV3-2) combines with J gene TRBJ1-6; D possibly corresponds to TRBD1 (6 bases). Trimming left V 0 bases short and J 4 bases short, with 16 bases between. Germline assignment: CDR1 LGHDT and CDR2 YNNKEL (reference sequence). The CDR3 sequence is 18 residues long. In DNA form, the CDR3 reads TGTGCCAGCAGCCAAGATAAGAGAACAGGGCTTTATAATTCACCCCTCCACTTT. It encodes CASSQDKRTGLYNSPLHF.

The chain combines TRBV4-1 with TRBJ2-1; 12 bases agree with TRBD2. The J segment lost 7 bases and the V segment lost 0 bases, leaving 7 bases of the junction unmatched. CDR3 length: 17 residues. Per the germline V gene, CDR1 is MGHRA and CDR2 is YSYEKL. CDR3 bases: TGCGCCAGCAGCCAAGACCCTAGCGGGGGGGCTAGGAATGAGCAGTTCTTC. Amino acids: CASSQDPSGGARNEQFF.

A remark on this clone: Sequence at one end of the junction differs from germline and may be a read error. The rearrangement joins TRBV4-1 to TRBJ2-2, with 8 bases that match TRBD1. The CDR3 extends over 14 amino acids. Germline CDR1 reads MGHRA; CDR2 reads YSYEKL. Here the CDR3 DNA reads TGCGCCAGCAGCCAAGGGGCAGGGGGCGGGGTGCTGTTTTTT. This gives the protein CASSQGAGGGVLFF.

The V and J genes are TRBV11-2 and TRBJ2-1, with 10 bases fitting TRBD2. The CDR3 is made up of 18 amino acids. The germline gives CDR1 SGHAT, CDR2 FQNNGV. Trimming cost V 1 base and J 1 base; bases outside gene matches: 7. The CDR3 loop is CASSLGLAGGRSYNEQFF. CDR3 nucleotides: TGTGCCAGCAGCTTAGGATTAGCGGGGGGCCGGTCCTACAATGAGCAGTTCTTC.

This clone was observed a few times. The chain links TRBV10-3 to TRBJ2-2; TRBD1 matches at 9 bases. The V gene end was trimmed by 2 bases and the J gene end by 6 bases; junction bases not matched to a gene: 7. Germline CDR1 is ENHRY and CDR2 is SYGVKD. This CDR3 spans 16 amino acids. CDR3 region: CAISEVDRGYPGELFF. Here the CDR3 DNA reads TGTGCCATCAGTGAGGTGGACAGGGGTTATCCCGGGGAGCTGTTTTTT.

The chain has TRBV7-9 and TRBJ1-1; perhaps TRBD1 as D (6 bases). With 2 bases removed from V and 1 base from J, the gap between germline ends came to 8 bases. The CDR3 is made up of 14 amino acids. CDR1 is SEHNR, CDR2 FQNEAQ, per germline (reference sequence). The CDR3 here is CASSLNRENTEAFF. CDR3 coding DNA: TGTGCCAGCAGCTTAAACAGGGAGAACACTGAAGCTTTCTTT.

The V gene is TRBV15, the J gene TRBJ2-6; 7 nucleotides align to TRBD1. The J segment lost 2 bases and the V segment lost 9 bases, leaving 7 bases of the junction unmatched. The CDR3 length is 15 residues. Germline loops: CDR1 LNHNV, CDR2 YYDKDF (reference sequence). This CDR3 reads CATDPDRAGANVLTF. Written as DNA, the CDR3 is TGTGCCACAGATCCTGACAGGGCTGGGGCCAACGTCCTGACTTTC.

The genes are TRBV12-5 and TRBJ1-1; D might be TRBD1 (6 bases). This CDR3 is 14 amino acids long. V dropped 5 bases and J dropped 1 base, with 11 bases sitting between them. CDR1 is LGHNT, CDR2 FRNRAP, per germline. CDR3 in amino acids: CASGDRQANTEAFF. The CDR3 DNA reads TGTGCTAGTGGTGACCGACAGGCGAACACTGAAGCTTTCTTT.

This sequence joins TRBV9 and TRBJ1-1; D may be TRBD1 (6 bases). Germline V CDR1 and CDR2: SGDLS, YYNGEE. The V and J ends lost 4 bases and 4 bases respectively, with 29 bases between them. The CDR3 runs 19 residues. CDR3 DNA: TGTGCCAGCAGCCCTCGTAGGCAGGGTAGGGGTACAGGGAGCACTGAAGCTTTCTTT. As protein: CASSPRRQGRGTGSTEAFF.

The rearrangement links TRBV5-1 to TRBJ2-1; 8 bases line up with TRBD1. CDR1 is SGHRS and CDR2 is YFSETQ in the germline V gene. This CDR3 has 15 residues. With 0 bases clipped from V and 10 bases from J, the junction kept 9 bases outside the gene matches. CDR3: CASSLAWAGGGEQFF. Written as DNA, the CDR3 is TGCGCCAGCAGCTTGGCGTGGGCAGGGGGCGGGGAGCAGTTCTTC.

The V call is TRBV16, the J call TRBJ1-1; possible D gene TRBD1, 5 bases. The ends were cut back, 1 base at V and 4 bases at J, with 10 bases in the middle. Germline-derived CDR1 and CDR2 are KGHSY and FQNENV. The CDR3 totals 14 residues. The CDR3 is CASSQFGGTTEAFF. CDR3 nucleotides: TGTGCCAGCAGCCAATTTGGGGGGACCACTGAAGCTTTCTTT.

The V gene is TRBV11-3, the J gene TRBJ2-3; 9 bases match TRBD1. Germline CDR1 reads SGHNT; CDR2 reads YENEEA. J lost 4 bases, V lost 5 bases, and 10 bases had no gene match. There are 16 residues in the CDR3. This chain's CDR3 is CASSLGQGVFADTQYF. The CDR3 nucleotides are TGTGCCAGCAGCCTGGGACAGGGCGTATTCGCAGATACGCAGTATTTT.

The J gene is TRBJ2-1, the V gene TRBV7-8, with 12 bases lining up with TRBD2. The ends lost 5 bases at V and 2 bases at J; junction bases unmatched: 7. The CDR3 contains 17 residues. Germline V CDR1 and CDR2: SGHVS, FQNEAQ. CDR3 in amino acids: CASSAAASGRAYNEQFF. CDR3 in DNA: TGTGCCAGCAGCGCCGCCGCTAGCGGGAGGGCCTACAATGAGCAGTTCTTC.

The CDR3 DNA reads TGTGCCAGCAGCCGGGTGGGTCGGGTAGACCTGGGAGAGACCCAGTACTTC. It codes for CASSRVGRVDLGETQYF. This chain uses TRBV5-8 with TRBJ2-5; D gene unclear. CDR1 is SGHTS, CDR2 YDEGEE, per germline. V lost 4 bases to trimming and J lost 4 bases, with 23 bases between them. CDR3 length equals 17 residues. The full variable domain, with the rest looked up from reference TRBV5-8 and TRBJ2-5, is EAGVTQSPTHLIKTRGQQATLRCSPISGHTSVYWYQQALGLGLQFLLWYDEGEERNRGNFPPRFSGRQFPNYSSELNVNALELEDSALYLCASSRVGRVDLGETQYFGPGTRLLVL.

The CDR3 bases are TGTGCCAGCAGTCACAGGGCTAGCGGGACCCAGTTCACAGATACGCAGTATTTT. This sequence encodes CASSHRASGTQFTDTQYF. The genes are TRBV9 and TRBJ2-3; 9 bases are a match to TRBD2. Germline lookup yields CDR1 SGDLS and CDR2 YYNGEE. This CDR3 is built from 18 residues. V was pared by 5 bases and J by 2 bases, with 15 bases of the junction left unmatched.

This sequence joins TRBV6-5 and TRBJ1-1, with D perhaps matching TRBD1 (6 bases). Between the trimmed V and J ends, which lost 8 bases and 1 base, there was a span of 11 bases. Germline V CDR1 and CDR2: MNHEY, SVGAGI. This CDR3 region has 13 residues. CDR3 region: CASVHRENTEAFF. The CDR3 bases are TGTGCCAGCGTACACAGGGAGAACACTGAAGCTTTCTTT.

The chain uses TRBV20-1 and TRBJ2-7, with D possibly TRBD2 on 6 matching bases. Germline lookup yields CDR1 DFQATT and CDR2 SNEGSKA (reference sequence). V lost 3 bases and J 7 bases, leaving 7 bases between the germline ends. The CDR3 spans 10 residues. The CDR3 sequence is CSASRGEQYF. The DNA of the CDR3 is TGCAGTGCTAGTCGGGGGGAGCAGTACTTC.